The 24 T cell receptor beta chains listed next were all sequenced from one sample in a study of control samples from healthy donors and cancer patients (TCRdb year 2020). Library preparation used the immunoSEQ multiplex PCR assay. Imported from immuneACCESS, the table was reduced by TCRdb to in-frame sequences with V and J called. These copies leave out some clones; in studies compared against another copy, an unresolved V gene accounts for under half, and the cause of the remainder is not known. This sample holds about 190,000 clones; approximately 92% were observed only once. The leading ten clones occupy almost 1.5% of the sample. Specimen: blood. These receptors were collected from a man between 18 and 29 years old in good health.

This sequence joins TRBV6-1 and TRBJ2-5, with 10 bases identical to TRBD2. Trimming at V came to 0 bases and at J to 5 bases, leaving 3 bases not matched to a gene. Germline V gene data show CDR1 as MNHNS and CDR2 as SASEGT. The CDR3 is 15 amino acids. CDR3 bases: TGTGCCAGCAGTGAAGCACTAGCGGGGAGGGAGACCCAGTACTTC. This codes for CASSEALAGRETQYF.

This rearrangement joins TRBV2 to TRBJ1-6, with 9 bases that match TRBD1. V gave up 6 bases and J gave up 5 bases; unmatched junction bases: 5. Germline assignment: CDR1 SNHLY and CDR2 FYNNEI. The CDR3 contains 15 residues. The CDR3 region has the DNA TGTGCCAGCAGCGGTGGGACAGGGAATAATTCACCCCTCCACTTT. Protein: CASSGGTGNNSPLHF.

This clone is a singleton in its sample. The rearrangement joins TRBV5-6 to TRBJ1-1; the match to TRBD1 covers 7 bases. Germline CDR1 SGHDT, CDR2 YYEEEE. V lost 2 bases and J lost 8; bases outside the gene matches: 6. The CDR3 contains 13 residues. For the CDR3, the DNA is TGTGCCAGCAGCTTCACGAGGGGACAGGAAGCTTTCTTT. It yields the protein CASSFTRGQEAFF.

V is TRBV27 and J is TRBJ2-2, with D unclear. The CDR3 runs to 14 residues. Trimming took 5 bases from V and 1 from J, leaving 8 bases between them. In germline, CDR1 is MNHEY, CDR2 SMNVEV (reference sequence). In DNA form, the CDR3 reads TGTGCCAGCAGTCCCGAAGGGAACACCGGGGAGCTGTTTTTT. Translation gives CASSPEGNTGELFF.

The gene calls are TRBV5-4 and TRBJ1-2; 10 bases fit TRBD1. The junction had 12 bases not matched to a gene; V was cut back by 2 bases and J by 8 bases. CDR1 and CDR2 from the germline V gene are SGHNT and YYREEE (reference sequence). CDR3 length: 16 residues. CDR3 region: CASSFPPGQGNVGYTF. The CDR3 nucleotides are TGTGCCAGCAGCTTCCCTCCGGGACAGGGGAATGTGGGCTACACCTTC.

The chain employs TRBV6-5 and TRBJ2-1; D possibly corresponds to TRBD2 (6 bases). CDR3 length: 15 amino acids. Germline CDR1 is MNHEY and CDR2 is SVGAGI. V lost 5 bases, J lost 5 bases, and 16 bases lay in between. The CDR3 DNA reads as TGTGCCAGCAGTCCGGGACTTTTAAGGGACAATGAGCAGTTCTTC. Translating gives CASSPGLLRDNEQFF.

Here the CDR3 DNA reads TGTGCCAGCAGTCAGCCCCGCGGGCAGTACTTC. Its protein product is CASSQPRGQYF. The V call is TRBV6-6, the J call TRBJ2-7; D unclear. This CDR3 has 11 amino acids. V was cut by 5 bases and J by 9 bases, with 11 bases left in between. CDR1 is MNHNY and CDR2 is SVGAGI in the germline V gene (reference sequence).

The V call is TRBV5-1, the J call TRBJ1-1; possible D gene TRBD1, 5 bases. Deletions cut 3 bases from V and 4 bases from J, with 10 bases between. The length of the CDR3 is 13 residues. The germline V gene has CDR1 SGHRS and CDR2 YFSETQ. CDR3 nucleotides: TGCGCCAGCAGCTCAACAGGATTCACTGAAGCTTTCTTT. Protein product: CASSSTGFTEAFF.

The chain joins TRBV5-1 to TRBJ2-1; D perhaps matches TRBD1 (5 bases). CDR1 is SGHRS, CDR2 YFSETQ, per germline. The CDR3 covers 14 residues. With 0 bases removed from V and 6 bases from J, the gap between germline ends came to 10 bases. CDR3: CASSLGGALNEQFF. The DNA for the CDR3 is TGCGCCAGCAGCTTGGGTGGGGCGCTCAATGAGCAGTTCTTC.

The chain has TRBV24-1 and TRBJ2-3; 7 bases are a match to TRBD1. This CDR3 spans 14 amino acids. Per germline, CDR1 KGHDR and CDR2 SFDVKD. The trim removed 7 bases at V and 4 bases at J, leaving 7 bases unmatched. CDR3: CATSRQGKADTQYF. CDR3 DNA: TGTGCCACCAGCAGACAGGGTAAAGCAGATACGCAGTATTTT.

This rearrangement joins TRBV18 to TRBJ2-7, with 8 nucleotides matching TRBD1. The CDR3 spans 15 residues. CDR1 KGHSH and CDR2 LQKENI come from the germline V gene. Losses at the gene ends were 5 bases for V and 5 bases for J; bases not matched to a gene: 11. In DNA, the CDR3 is TGTGCCAGCTCAGAGAACCCGGGACAGGTAAACGAGCAGTACTTC. It encodes CASSENPGQVNEQYF.

The chain has TRBV7-9 and TRBJ2-1, with D possibly matching TRBD1 (6 bases). The germline CDR1 and CDR2 sequences are SEHNR and FQNEAQ (reference sequence). V was cut by 5 bases and J by 4 bases, with 6 bases left in between. The CDR3 extends over 12 amino acids. The chain's CDR3 is CASSGQYNEQFF. Here the CDR3 DNA reads TGTGCCAGCAGCGGACAGTACAATGAGCAGTTCTTC. Full variable domain (missing parts from reference TRBV7-9 and TRBJ2-1): DTGVSQNPRHKITKRGQNVTFRCDPISEHNRLYWYRQTLGQGPEFLTYFQNEAQLEKSRLLSDRFSAERPKGSFSTLEIQRTEQGDSAMYLCASSGQYNEQFFGPGTRLTVL.

For this clone: Distinct nucleotide sequences in the sample also encode this CDR3. The V and J genes are TRBV5-1 and TRBJ2-2, with TRBD1 identical over 11 bases. Per germline, CDR1 SGHRS and CDR2 YFSETQ. J lost 6 bases, V lost 4 bases, and 14 bases had no gene match. The CDR3 extends over 18 amino acids. As DNA, the CDR3 is TGCGCCAGCAGCCCAAAGGGACAGGGGGGGGTAAAGGCCGGGGAGCTGTTTTTT. Its translation: CASSPKGQGGVKAGELFF. Combining the CDR3 with reference TRBV5-1 and TRBJ2-2 gives the whole variable domain KAGVTQTPRYLIKTRGQQVTLSCSPISGHRSVSWYQQTPGQGLQFLFEYFSETQRNKGNFPGRFSGRQFSNSRSEMNVSTLELGDSALYLCASSPKGQGGVKAGELFFGEGSRLTVL.

DNA of the CDR3: TGTGCCAGCAGCGTAGCTAGAGAACGAAACACTGAAGCTTTCTTT. Its translation is CASSVARERNTEAFF. The chain couples TRBV9 to TRBJ1-1; D remains unclear. Germline loops: CDR1 SGDLS, CDR2 YYNGEE. V shed 0 bases and J shed 2 bases, with 11 bases lying between them. The CDR3 consists of 15 residues.

The V call is TRBV2, the J call TRBJ1-2; D uncertain. CDR3 length equals 13 residues. Deletions cut 6 bases from V and 4 bases from J, with 12 bases between. Per germline, CDR1 SNHLY and CDR2 FYNNEI. The CDR3: CASRNRGSYGYTF. DNA for the CDR3: TGTGCCAGCAGGAACCGAGGGTCCTATGGCTACACCTTC. Variable domain in full (rest from reference TRBV2 and TRBJ1-2): EPEVTQTPSHQVTQMGQEVILRCVPISNHLYFYWYRQILGQKVEFLVSFYNNEISEKSEIFDDQFSVERPDGSNFTLKIRSTKLEDSAMYFCASRNRGSYGYTFGSGTRLTVV.

The V call is TRBV10-3, the J call TRBJ1-2, with 9 bases aligning to TRBD1. The CDR3 length is 14 residues. V was pared by 11 bases and J by 2 bases, with 9 bases of the junction left unmatched. The germline V gene encodes CDR1 ENHRY and CDR2 SYGVKD. The CDR3 nucleotides read TGTGCCCAATCCGCCGGGACAGGGAACTATGGCTACACCTTC. This codes for CAQSAGTGNYGYTF.

The V call is TRBV14, the J call TRBJ1-6; a possible D gene is TRBD1 (6 bases). Germline CDR1 and CDR2: SGHDN and FVKESK. The CDR3 contains 16 residues. Trimming pared 3 bases from V and 12 bases from J, leaving 21 bases between. The CDR3 bases are TGTGCCAGCAGCCAGTCCAGGGTGGCGGCAGGGGAACCCCTCCACTTT. Translating it yields CASSQSRVAAGEPLHF.

The rearrangement joins TRBV3-1 (or the pseudogene TRBV3-2) to TRBJ2-2; 11 nucleotides line up with TRBD2. V shed 2 bases and J 4 bases; nucleotides not matched to a gene: 6. Germline V lookup: CDR1 LGHDT, CDR2 YNNKEL (reference sequence). The CDR3 has 17 amino acids. CDR3 region: CASSQSLAGAVTGELFF. CDR3 sequence (DNA): TGTGCCAGCAGCCAATCACTAGCGGGGGCCGTCACCGGGGAGCTGTTTTTT.

V and J are TRBV27 and TRBJ1-2, with TRBD1 matching over 8 bases. V lost 6 bases and J lost 8; bases outside the gene matches: 11. This CDR3 is built from 14 residues. Germline loops: CDR1 MNHEY, CDR2 SMNVEV (reference sequence). The CDR3 here is CASSPGQGVQGYTF. The CDR3, as DNA: TGTGCCAGCAGCCCTGGACAGGGAGTACAGGGCTACACCTTC.

V and J are TRBV2 and TRBJ2-1; possibly TRBD2 for D (5 bases). From germline, CDR1 is SNHLY and CDR2 FYNNEI. The CDR3 covers 13 residues. V was pared by 4 bases and J by 1 base, with 5 bases between. The CDR3, as DNA: TGTGCCAGCAGTGGACTATCCTACAATGAGCAGTTCTTC. Protein product: CASSGLSYNEQFF.

This clone has only a few counts. This sequence joins TRBV12-3 or TRBV12-4 and TRBJ1-1, with TRBD1 matching 7 bases. The CDR3 loop spans 11 amino acids. Losses at the gene ends were 4 bases for V and 10 bases for J; bases not matched to a gene: 3. CDR3 protein: CASSWNRGAFF. The CDR3 DNA is TGTGCCAGCAGTTGGAACAGGGGAGCTTTCTTT.

The chain links TRBV3-1 (or the pseudogene TRBV3-2) to TRBJ1-2; 10 nucleotides align to TRBD1. Trimming at V came to 7 bases and at J to 4 bases, leaving 9 bases not matched to a gene. Germline assignment: CDR1 LGHDT and CDR2 YNNKEL (reference sequence). This CDR3 spans 15 amino acids. CDR3 residues: CASTPGDRGPYGYTF. CDR3 DNA: TGTGCCAGCACCCCGGGGGACAGGGGCCCCTATGGCTACACCTTC.

The chain is built from TRBV7-8 and TRBJ1-1; D uncertain. The germline gives CDR1 SGHVS, CDR2 FQNEAQ. V lost 5 bases and J lost 0, with 16 bases in between. CDR3 length: 16 amino acids. The CDR3 sequence: CASSGPGLSMNTEAFF. The CDR3, as DNA: TGTGCCAGCAGCGGCCCCGGACTGAGTATGAACACTGAAGCTTTCTTT.

The rearrangement uses TRBV11-2 and TRBJ2-3, with 7 bases identical to TRBD1. The ends lost 5 bases at V and 8 bases at J; junction bases unmatched: 4. Germline-derived CDR1 and CDR2 are SGHAT and FQNNGV. CDR3 length equals 12 residues. This chain's CDR3 is CASSQGVGTQYF. CDR3 sequence (DNA): TGTGCCAGCAGCCAGGGGGTCGGTACGCAGTATTTT.